This T cell receptor (beta chain) originates from a study of T cell changes during pregnancy in multiple sclerosis. This CDR3 comprises 17 residues. Trimming cost V 2 bases and J 2 bases; bases outside gene matches: 12. Germline V gene lookup returns CDR1 SEHNR and CDR2 FQNEAQ (reference sequence). Libraries were prepared by immunoSEQ multiplex PCR; TCRdb keeps only in-frame clonotypes and omits some of them. The profile shows 20,000 or so clones, more than 80% of them singletons. This clone occurred a few times. The sequenced sample was CD8+ T cells from peripheral blood mononuclear cells, obtained in the third trimester of pregnancy. The rearrangement joins TRBV7-9 to TRBJ2-7, with TRBD1 matching 7 bases. The TCR sequence derives from a female donor in good health, enrolled as a control in a pregnancy study. The CDR3 loop is CASSLFPPDRSTYEQYF. Written as DNA, the CDR3 is TGTGCCAGCAGCTTATTCCCCCCGGACAGGAGTACCTACGAGCAGTACTTC.